These T cell receptor beta chains were read from a single sample in a study of T cells in localized non-small cell lung cancer. The data were produced by immunoSEQ multiplex PCR, yet TCRdb's version contains in-frame clones alone and is incomplete. The data show 30,000 to 45,000 clones, 80% to 90% seen once. The source material was peripheral blood, sampled before any cancer treatment. The receptors here all came from a woman aged 40 to 75 with stage I lung adenocarcinoma. Each CDR3 is given with its conserved first and last residue. A D gene is named only where the DNA matches it firmly. Expanded clones get a size class; other rows say once, few or many, or leave the size out.

j_call,v_call,clone_size,d_call,cdr3_nt,cdr3_aa
TRBJ2-5,TRBV19,NA,NA,TGTGCCAGTAGTATAGGTGGGTTGGAGACCCAGTACTTC,CASSIGGLETQYF
TRBJ1-5,TRBV28,NA,NA,TGTGCCAGCAGTTTGTCGGGGGCGGGAGATCAGCCCCAGCATTTT,CASSLSGAGDQPQHF
TRBJ2-7,TRBV13,NA,NA,TGTGCCAGCAGCTCGACGGATAACTACGAGCAGTACTTC,CASSSTDNYEQYF
TRBJ2-1,TRBV7-9,NA,NA,TGTGCCAGCAGCCCACGGGGCGCGGGGACGAGTGCTCATGAGCAGTTCTTC,CASSPRGAGTSAHEQFF
TRBJ2-7,TRBV4-1,NA,NA,TGCGCCAGCAGCTCAGGGTCAGGGTACGAGCAGTACTTC,CASSSGSGYEQYF
TRBJ2-6,TRBV30,NA,NA,TGTGCCTTGTCGGCAGGGATCATCTCTGGGGCCAACGTCCTGACTTTC,CALSAGIISGANVLTF
TRBJ2-5,TRBV30,NA,NA,TGTGCCTGGAGTGTACTAGAGACCCAGTACTTC,CAWSVLETQYF
TRBJ2-7,TRBV6-9,once,TRBD1,TGTGCCAGCAGTTACGGGGACAGCTCCTACGAGCAGTACTTC,CASSYGDSSYEQYF
TRBJ2-1,TRBV28,NA,TRBD2,TGTGCCAGCAGTTCCCTAGCGGGAGGAGGGGGCTCCTACAATGAGCAGTTCTTC,CASSSLAGGGGSYNEQFF
TRBJ2-1,TRBV14,NA,NA,TGTGCCAGCAGCCAAGATCTTTGGGACAATGAGCAGTTCTTC,CASSQDLWDNEQFF
TRBJ1-1,TRBV2,NA,NA,TGTGCCACCGACCAACCCGGCCGGGAGACTAAAGCTTTCTTT,CATDQPGRETKAFF
TRBJ1-4,TRBV18,NA,TRBD1,TGTGCCAGCTCACCATATAGTGGACAGGGTGGTGAAAAACTGTTTTTT,CASSPYSGQGGEKLFF
TRBJ1-3,TRBV5-8,NA,TRBD1,TGTGCCAGCAGCCGGGGACAGGGATGGACTGGAAACACCATATATTTT,CASSRGQGWTGNTIYF
TRBJ2-2,TRBV4-1,NA,NA,TGCGCCAGCAGCCAAGATGGGATAAGGCGGTCCGGGGAGCTGTTTTTT,CASSQDGIRRSGELFF
TRBJ2-1,TRBV5-1,NA,TRBD2,TGCGCCAGCAGCTTCATTAGCGGGTTGGGCTCCTACAATGAGCAGTTCTTC,CASSFISGLGSYNEQFF
TRBJ2-3,TRBV11-3,NA,NA,TGTGCCAGCAGCAGGTCGGCGGCGCCCACAGATACGCAGTATTTT,CASSRSAAPTDTQYF
TRBJ2-3,TRBV6-1,NA,NA,TGTGCCAGCACGGAGCCCGCTTACACAGATACGCAGTATTTT,CASTEPAYTDTQYF
TRBJ1-1,TRBV5-6,NA,TRBD1,TGTGCCAGCAGCGCCGGGGACAGGGTGGTTTTCTTT,CASSAGDRVVFF
TRBJ1-1,TRBV5-4,NA,TRBD1,TGTGCCAGCAGCCACACTCCGGGACAGGGAGGCGCTGAAGCTTTCTTT,CASSHTPGQGGAEAFF
TRBJ1-2,TRBV6-1,NA,TRBD1,TGTGCCAGCAGTGAACCGGGACAGGGGGATGGCTACACCTTC,CASSEPGQGDGYTF
TRBJ1-1,TRBV6-1,once,NA,TGTGCCAGCATCGACGAGGGGCGCAACACTGAAGCTTTCTTT,CASIDEGRNTEAFF
TRBJ2-3,TRBV18,NA,NA,TGTGCCAGCTCACCTACTAGTGAAGCAGATACGCAGTATTTT,CASSPTSEADTQYF
TRBJ1-6,TRBV27,NA,NA,TGTGCCAGCAGTTTCCGGCGGGGGGATTCACCCCTCCACTTT,CASSFRRGDSPLHF
TRBJ1-1,TRBV19,once,NA,TGTGCCAGTAACGGGTTTCTTGGTACTGAAGCTTTCTTT,CASNGFLGTEAFF
TRBJ2-5,TRBV5-1,NA,NA,TGCGCCAGCAGCTCGGACAGGCCGGGAGGGACCCAGTACTTC,CASSSDRPGGTQYF
TRBJ2-7,TRBV29-1,NA,TRBD2,TGCAGCGCCGGGGGGGGCTCCTACGAGCAGTACTTC,CSAGGGSYEQYF
TRBJ2-5,TRBV5-4,NA,NA,TGTGCCAGCACCAGGGGGGGTGCACAAGAGACCCAGTACTTC,CASTRGGAQETQYF
TRBJ2-3,TRBV18,NA,NA,TGTGCCAGCTCACCTCTAGTCGCCACGCCTCAGTACACAGATACGCAGTATTTT,CASSPLVATPQYTDTQYF
TRBJ2-6,TRBV30,NA,TRBD2,TGTGCCAGTTCTAGCGGGACCTCTGGGGCCAACGTCCTGACTTTC,CASSSGTSGANVLTF
TRBJ2-1,TRBV5-3,NA,TRBD2,TGTGCCAGAAGCTTATCCTCCCCACCTAGCGGGAGCTATGAGCAGTTCTTC,CARSLSSPPSGSYEQFF
TRBJ2-7,TRBV29-1,NA,TRBD2,TGCAGCGTTGCGTCGGACGGGGGAGGGAGGGAGCAGTACTTC,CSVASDGGGREQYF
TRBJ2-1,TRBV5-4,NA,NA,TGTGCCAGCAGCTTGGACGGGCAGCGGCAGTTCTTC,CASSLDGQRQFF
TRBJ2-6,TRBV2,NA,NA,TGTGCCAGCAGAGGCCATTCTGGGGCCAACGTCCTGACTTTC,CASRGHSGANVLTF
TRBJ1-2,TRBV18,NA,TRBD1,TGTGCCAGCTCACGGTTTCCAGGGGGCTATGGCTACACCTTC,CASSRFPGGYGYTF
TRBJ2-1,TRBV7-3,NA,NA,TGTGCCAGCAGCTTAACAGGGACCACCGGAAGGAATGAGCAGTTCTTC,CASSLTGTTGRNEQFF
TRBJ2-2,TRBV6-6,NA,NA,TGTGCCAGCAGTTACTGGGACTACACCGGGGAGCTGTTTTTT,CASSYWDYTGELFF